A selection of T cell receptor beta chains follows, all from one sample in a study of T cell responses to AZD1222 COVID-19 vaccine. Libraries were prepared by immunoSEQ multiplex PCR; TCRdb keeps only in-frame clonotypes and omits some of them. Here the sample spans about 69,000 clones, around 78% being singletons. Sequenced here: peripheral blood, sampled 28 days after the second AZD1222 dose. The receptors derive from an adult who received the AZD1222 COVID-19 vaccine. CDR3s include the opening cysteine and the closing phenylalanine or tryptophan. The D gene is left open where the match is weak. Only some rows state a clone size, as once, few, many or a class for expanded clones.

J: TRBJ1-1
D: TRBD1
size: .
V: TRBV7-9
CDR3: CASSPGGGKAFF
DNA: TGTGCCAGCAGCCCAGGGGGGGGAAAAGCTTTCTTT

J: TRBJ1-3
D: .
size: .
V: TRBV27
CDR3: CASRGTVGGNTIYF
DNA: TGTGCCAGCAGAGGGACGGTGGGAGGAAACACCATATATTTT

J: TRBJ2-7
D: TRBD1
size: .
V: TRBV12-3/TRBV12-4
CDR3: CASSYYQGDQQYF
DNA: TGTGCCAGCAGTTACTATCAGGGGGACCAGCAGTACTTC

J: TRBJ2-1
D: TRBD1
size: medium-sized
V: TRBV6-1
CDR3: CASSEARQGTQFF
DNA: TGTGCCAGCAGTGAAGCCCGACAGGGTACGCAGTTCTTC

J: TRBJ2-5
D: .
size: .
V: TRBV7-6
CDR3: CASSRELPGEGGETQYF
DNA: TGTGCCAGCAGCCGGGAGCTGCCCGGGGAAGGAGGGGAGACCCAGTACTTC

J: TRBJ2-7
D: .
size: .
V: TRBV7-9
CDR3: CASSPSYEQYF
DNA: TGTGCCAGCAGCCCCTCCTACGAGCAGTACTTC

J: TRBJ1-2
D: TRBD1
size: .
V: TRBV6-5
CDR3: CASRYPGQGYGYTF
DNA: TGTGCCAGCAGGTACCCCGGACAGGGCTATGGCTACACCTTC

J: TRBJ2-7
D: TRBD1
size: .
V: TRBV6-6
CDR3: CASRRTGGAGEQYF
DNA: TGTGCCAGCAGGCGGACAGGGGGCGCGGGTGAGCAGTACTTC

J: TRBJ2-3
D: .
size: .
V: TRBV11-3
CDR3: CASSLGRGAADTQYF
DNA: TGTGCCAGCAGCTTAGGTCGGGGGGCGGCCGATACGCAGTATTTT

J: TRBJ2-6
D: TRBD1
size: .
V: TRBV19
CDR3: CASRQGSGANVLTF
DNA: TGTGCCAGTCGACAGGGCTCTGGGGCCAACGTCCTGACTTTC

J: TRBJ2-7
D: .
size: .
V: TRBV5-1
CDR3: CASSGGINEQYF
DNA: TGCGCCAGCAGTGGGGGGATCAACGAGCAGTACTTC

J: TRBJ1-1
D: TRBD1
size: .
V: TRBV4-1
CDR3: CASSQMAGGANTEAFF
DNA: TGCGCCAGCAGCCAGATGGCAGGGGGCGCGAACACTGAAGCTTTCTTT

J: TRBJ1-3
D: .
size: .
V: TRBV29-1
CDR3: CSVEDLRATSGNTIYF
DNA: TGCAGCGTTGAAGACCTCCGGGCCACCTCTGGAAACACCATATATTTT

J: TRBJ2-3
D: .
size: .
V: TRBV4-1
CDR3: CASSPTWGGSADTQYF
DNA: TGCGCCAGCAGCCCAACATGGGGCGGCTCCGCAGATACGCAGTATTTT

J: TRBJ2-3
D: TRBD2
size: .
V: TRBV5-1
CDR3: CASSSGLAGPTDTQYF
DNA: TGCGCCAGCAGCTCCGGACTAGCGGGACCCACAGATACGCAGTATTTT

J: TRBJ2-3
D: .
size: .
V: TRBV11-2
CDR3: CASSWIEGDTQYF
DNA: TGTGCCAGCAGCTGGATCGAAGGAGATACGCAGTATTTT

J: TRBJ2-3
D: .
size: .
V: TRBV30
CDR3: CAWSEDYGTDTQYF
DNA: TGTGCCTGGAGTGAGGACTACGGCACAGATACGCAGTATTTT

J: TRBJ1-1
D: .
size: .
V: TRBV5-1
CDR3: CASSLVGGGNTEAFF
DNA: TGCGCCAGCAGCTTGGTAGGAGGTGGGAACACTGAAGCTTTCTTT

J: TRBJ2-4
D: .
size: .
V: TRBV2
CDR3: CASSVSAFLAKNIQYF
DNA: TGTGCCAGCAGTGTCTCTGCCTTTCTAGCCAAAAACATTCAGTACTTC

J: TRBJ2-3
D: .
size: .
V: TRBV12-3/TRBV12-4
CDR3: CASSFSSDTQYF
DNA: TGTGCCAGCAGTTTCTCTTCAGATACGCAGTATTTT

J: TRBJ1-4
D: TRBD1
size: .
V: TRBV5-1
CDR3: CASSSSGTGGIREKLFF
DNA: TGCGCCAGCAGCTCCTCTGGGACAGGGGGTATTCGCGAAAAACTGTTTTTT

J: TRBJ1-1
D: TRBD1
size: .
V: TRBV27
CDR3: CASSLLGTGTNTEAFF
DNA: TGTGCCAGCAGTTTATTAGGGACAGGAACAAACACTGAAGCTTTCTTT

J: TRBJ1-3
D: .
size: .
V: TRBV13
CDR3: CASSLEGNSGNTIYF
DNA: TGTGCCAGCAGCTTAGAGGGGAACTCTGGAAACACCATATATTTT

J: TRBJ1-1
D: .
size: .
V: TRBV6-2/TRBV6-3
CDR3: CASSYSVVVGTEGNTEAFF
DNA: TGTGCCAGCAGTTACTCGGTCGTTGTCGGGACGGAAGGGAACACTGAAGCTTTCTTT

J: TRBJ2-1
D: .
size: .
V: TRBV18
CDR3: CASSPPARRGEQFF
DNA: TGTGCCAGCTCACCACCCGCGAGAAGAGGTGAGCAGTTCTTC

J: TRBJ2-7
D: TRBD2
size: .
V: TRBV7-2
CDR3: CASSIRATTSGSSYEQYF
DNA: TGTGCCAGCAGCATTAGGGCTACTACTAGCGGAAGCTCCTACGAGCAGTACTTC

J: TRBJ1-1
D: .
size: .
V: TRBV29-1
CDR3: CSVDNLDGRREAFF
DNA: TGCAGCGTTGACAACTTAGACGGGCGTCGAGAAGCTTTCTTT

J: TRBJ1-1
D: .
size: .
V: TRBV2
CDR3: CASRESWILNTEAFF
DNA: TGTGCCAGCAGGGAGAGCTGGATATTGAACACTGAAGCTTTCTTT

J: TRBJ1-6
D: .
size: .
V: TRBV30
CDR3: CAWRTGLSPLHF
DNA: TGTGCCTGGAGGACGGGGTTATCACCCCTCCACTTT

J: TRBJ1-1
D: .
size: .
V: TRBV11-2
CDR3: CASSLVGQTTFLNTEAFF
DNA: TGTGCCAGCAGCTTAGTAGGGCAGACGACATTTCTGAACACTGAAGCTTTCTTT

J: TRBJ2-1
D: .
size: few
V: TRBV7-8
CDR3: CASSLSPNEQFF
DNA: TGTGCCAGCAGCTTAAGTCCGAATGAGCAGTTCTTC

J: TRBJ1-2
D: .
size: .
V: TRBV28
CDR3: CASMGRIANYGYTF
DNA: TGTGCCAGCATGGGGCGTATAGCTAACTATGGCTACACCTTC